This TCR beta chain was captured in a study of identifying expanded T cells in peripheral blood. No infections or other immune events were documented during collection. Only in-frame clones appear in the TCRdb table, and some are missing; sequencing was by immunoSEQ multiplex PCR. The sample records 100,000 or so clones, roughly 85% being singletons. The sequencing input was blood. This receptor was identified in a person aged 18 to 75 in good health.

The CDR3, as DNA: TGTGCCAGCAGCCCGGAGCATAGCAATCAGCCCCAGCATTTT. Translation gives CASSPEHSNQPQHF. This chain connects TRBV9 to TRBJ1-5; no reliable D call. The V gene's germline CDR1 is SGDLS and CDR2 YYNGEE. Trimming removed 4 bases at V and 0 bases at J, with 8 bases between. CDR3 length: 14 amino acids.